This TCR beta chain was captured in a study of blood T cell repertoires in COVID-19. The germline V gene has CDR1 SGHRS and CDR2 YFSETQ. V gave up 3 bases and J gave up 5 bases; unmatched junction bases: 5. The CDR3 covers 14 residues. Assay: immunoSEQ multiplex PCR; the TCRdb copy retains only in-frame clones and omits some. The table shows 200,000 to 250,000 clones, with about 85% occurring only once. The TCR was taken from a man aged 30 to 45 who had recovered from COVID-19. The sample taken for sequencing was peripheral blood. The genes are TRBV5-1 and TRBJ2-1, with 7 bases identical to TRBD2. CDR3 sequence: CASSWERGDNEQFF. The CDR3 nucleotides are TGCGCCAGCAGCTGGGAACGGGGGGACAATGAGCAGTTCTTC.